The 20 T cell receptor beta chains below all came from one sample that was sequenced in a study of identical twins (dated by TCRdb to 2015 to 2016). The library was prepared using 5' RACE. Sequencing relied on an Illumina HiSeq 2000. TCRdb redid the processing of the public reads, applying fastp at Q25 and MiXCR, and retained in-frame beta chains. Rows are unified per CDR3 protein, each entry keeping the most common DNA and genes. For this sample the table gives around 690,000 distinct CDR3 sequences, of which around 20% were detected only once. The top ten hold over 4% of the sample. These data are also associated with another study on T cells expressing NK-cell markers.

The sample comprised PBMCs. The receptors were sampled from a woman aged 18-29 years in good health.

Only one count was recorded for this clonotype. The chain recombines TRBV27 with TRBJ2-1; D is tentatively TRBD1 or TRBD2 (7 bases each). CDR3 length: 14 residues. CDR1 and CDR2 from the germline V gene are MNHEY and SMNVEV (reference sequence). Trimming took off 2 bases at V and 8 bases at J, with 13 bases between the two ends. The CDR3 loop reads CASSLTTGRDEQFF. CDR3 coding DNA: TGTGCCAGCAGTTTAACGACAGGGAGGGATGAGCAGTTCTTC.

The chain carries TRBV11-2 and TRBJ2-7; tentative D call: TRBD1 (5 bases). This CDR3 comprises 15 residues. Germline V gene data show CDR1 as SGHAT and CDR2 as FQNNGV. Trimming shortened V by 4 bases and J by 0 bases, and 13 bases separated the two germline ends. The CDR3 loop reads CASSSTGHVSYEQYF. CDR3 bases: TGTGCCAGCAGCTCCACAGGTCACGTCTCCTACGAGCAGTACTTC.

The rearrangement links TRBV4-1 to TRBJ2-2; perhaps TRBD1 as D (6 bases). V lost 3 bases to trimming and J lost 5 bases, with 10 bases between them. CDR1 is MGHRA, CDR2 YSYEKL, per germline. CDR3 length equals 14 residues. The CDR3 region is CASSHETGTGELFF. Here the CDR3 DNA reads TGCGCCAGCAGCCATGAAACAGGGACCGGGGAGCTGTTTTTT.

This clonotype was detected a few times. The CDR3 DNA is TGTGCCAGCAGCTCCCCGGACAGGGGGCGGATTGAGCAGTTCTTC. Its translation: CASSSPDRGRIEQFF. V and J are TRBV7-2 and TRBJ2-1; 11 nucleotides line up with TRBD1. This CDR3 is 15 amino acids long. J was trimmed by 9 bases and V by 4 bases; bases with no gene match: 8. Germline V CDR1 and CDR2: SGHTA, FQGNSA.

This clonotype was detected only a few times. This chain uses TRBV6-2 or TRBV6-3 with TRBJ2-7; 8 bases are a match to TRBD2. V shed 0 bases and J 7 bases; nucleotides not matched to a gene: 5. The germline V gene encodes CDR1 MNHEY and CDR2 SVGEGT. This CDR3 has 14 residues. CDR3 amino acids: CASSYSGRAREQYF. CDR3 in DNA: TGTGCCAGCAGTTACTCCGGGAGGGCCCGGGAGCAGTACTTC.

This clonotype showed up many times. The chain carries TRBV2 and TRBJ1-2, with unresolved D. The CDR3 length is 13 residues. CDR1 is SNHLY and CDR2 is FYNNEI in the germline V gene. Trimming shortened V by 8 bases and J by 1 base, and 11 bases separated the two germline ends. The chain's CDR3 is CASPGVYNYGYTF. In DNA form, the CDR3 reads TGTGCCAGCCCTGGGGTATATAACTATGGCTACACCTTC.

This chain uses TRBV12-3 or TRBV12-4 with TRBJ2-3, with D hard to call. This CDR3 has 15 amino acids. Trimming removed 4 bases at V and 3 bases at J, with 14 bases between. The CDR3 region has the DNA TGTGCCAGCAGTTCCCCGGCCTTAGGAACAGATACGCAGTATTTT. This codes for CASSSPALGTDTQYF.

In regard to this clonotype: This likely comes from a read error, as the CDR3 has no conserved phenylalanine or tryptophan at its end. The V gene is TRBV12-3 or TRBV12-4, the J gene TRBJ2-1, with D possibly matching TRBD2 (6 bases). The CDR3 totals 16 residues. Trimming took 7 bases from V and 6 from J, leaving 22 bases between them. The CDR3 here is CASTSRGTEPSNEQFI. CDR3 nucleotide sequence: TGTGCCAGCACCTCGCGCGGGACTGAACCCAGCAATGAGCAGTTCATC.

This clonotype was detected only a few times. The rearrangement joins TRBV15 to TRBJ2-5, with a possible D match to TRBD2 (5 bases). The germline gives CDR1 LNHNV, CDR2 YYDKDF (reference sequence). The CDR3 totals 14 residues. V lost 1 base, J lost 1 base, and 7 bases lay in between. Written as DNA, the CDR3 is TGTGCCACCAGCAGAGGAGCGGTCCAAGAGACCCAGTACTTC. Translating gives CATSRGAVQETQYF.

The rearrangement uses TRBV12-3 or TRBV12-4 and TRBJ2-1; 8 bases agree with TRBD2. This CDR3 region has 14 residues. V was pared by 7 bases and J by 8 bases, with 10 bases of the junction left unmatched. The CDR3 nucleotides are TGTGCCAGCAAAATCGCGGGAGGATTGCATGAGCAGTTCTTC. Residues: CASKIAGGLHEQFF.

The chain links TRBV6-1 to TRBJ2-2; D ambiguous. The V and J ends lost 5 bases and 4 bases respectively, with 14 bases between them. Germline V lookup: CDR1 MNHNS, CDR2 SASEGT. This CDR3 is built from 15 residues. As DNA, the CDR3 is TGTGCCAGCAGTAGCCCCAGTGAACGCACCGGGGAGCTGTTTTTT. It yields the protein CASSSPSERTGELFF.

Many counts were recorded for this clonotype. The chain recombines TRBV7-9 with TRBJ1-2; D is possibly TRBD1 (6 bases). The CDR3 covers 13 residues. The germline gives CDR1 SEHNR, CDR2 FQNEAQ (reference sequence). V lost 2 bases to trimming and J lost 2 bases, with 6 bases between them. The DNA of the CDR3 is TGTGCCAGCAGCTTACAGGGGAACTATGGCTACACCTTC. This translates into CASSLQGNYGYTF.

This clonotype turned up a few times. The rearrangement uses TRBV20-1 and TRBJ2-2, with 9 nucleotides matching TRBD1. The CDR3 sequence is 14 residues long. Unmatched junction bases numbered 6, after V lost 5 bases and J lost 5 bases. The V gene's germline CDR1 is DFQATT and CDR2 SNEGSKA (reference sequence). This CDR3 reads CSAQPGTGTGELFF. The CDR3 DNA reads as TGCAGTGCTCAACCCGGGACAGGGACCGGGGAGCTGTTTTTT.

The chain uses TRBV29-1 and TRBJ2-2; unclear D gene. This CDR3 region has 11 residues. Trimming took 7 bases from V and 8 from J, leaving 11 bases between them. Per the germline V gene, CDR1 is SQVTM and CDR2 is ANQGSEA. The CDR3 region has the DNA TGCAGCGCGAGACATCCTGGGGAGCTGTTTTTT. It translates to CSARHPGELFF.

This clonotype was detected many times. V and J are TRBV20-1 and TRBJ2-1, with 8 bases matching TRBD2. Germline assignment: CDR1 DFQATT and CDR2 SNEGSKA (reference sequence). CDR3 length: 13 amino acids. Germline trimming cut 3 bases from V and 8 bases from J; bases unmatched to any gene: 6. CDR3 sequence reads: CSASFGLAYEQFF. The CDR3, as DNA: TGCAGTGCTAGTTTTGGACTAGCCTATGAGCAGTTCTTC.

This clonotype turned up a few times. The chain recombines TRBV3-1 with TRBJ2-7; D not certain. The CDR3 consists of 11 residues. V was clipped by 2 bases and J by 5 bases, with 4 bases between them. Germline assignment: CDR1 LGHDT and CDR2 YNNKEL (reference sequence). CDR3 region: CASSQKNEQYF. The CDR3 region has the DNA TGTGCCAGCAGCCAAAAAAACGAGCAGTACTTC.

This clonotype has only a few counts. The chain is built from TRBV27 and TRBJ2-7, with D tentatively TRBD1 or TRBD2 (5 bases each). Trimming cost V 7 bases and J 5 bases, with 21 bases left between them. Germline V gene sequence: CDR1 MNHEY, CDR2 SMNVEV (reference sequence). CDR3 length: 15 residues. The CDR3 here is CASTPGTSTMNEQYF. CDR3 DNA sequence: TGTGCCAGCACCCCCGGGACCTCCACTATGAACGAGCAGTACTTC.

This clonotype has a handful of counts. The rearrangement links TRBV29-1 to TRBJ2-5; 7 bases match TRBD1. The germline gives CDR1 SQVTM, CDR2 ANQGSEA. The CDR3 consists of 12 residues. J lost 2 bases, V lost 5 bases, and 2 bases had no gene match. As DNA, the CDR3 is TGCAGCGTTTCACAGGGGCAAGAGACCCAGTACTTC. Its translation is CSVSQGQETQYF. Drawing the rest from reference TRBV29-1 and TRBJ2-5, the complete variable domain is SAVISQKPSRDICQRGTSLTIQCQVDSQVTMMFWYRQQPGQSLTLIATANQGSEATYESGFVIDKFPISRPNLTFSTLTVSNMSPEDSSIYLCSVSQGQETQYFGPGTRLLVL.

The chain combines TRBV3-1 with TRBJ2-1, with 7 bases lining up with TRBD2. Germline values: CDR1 LGHDT, CDR2 YNNKEL (reference sequence). Germline trimming cut 5 bases from V and 0 bases from J; bases unmatched to any gene: 10. The CDR3 has 17 residues. CDR3 region: CASSSIAGSSSYNEQFF. The CDR3, as DNA: TGTGCCAGCAGCTCCATAGCGGGTTCGAGCTCCTACAATGAGCAGTTCTTC.

This chain connects TRBV7-9 to TRBJ2-1, with 7 bases aligning to TRBD1. The V and J ends lost 5 bases and 3 bases, in that order; junction bases with no gene match: 10. The CDR3 runs to 16 residues. The germline gives CDR1 SEHNR, CDR2 FQNEAQ (reference sequence). This CDR3 is CASSPRGGSHYNEQFF. CDR3 coding DNA: TGTGCCAGCAGCCCTCGAGGGGGCAGTCACTACAATGAGCAGTTCTTC.